The text below deals with one T cell receptor (beta chain). The antigen this receptor binds is unknown. Per-nucleotide qualities are absent, and no much larger clonotype sits a single base away. This entry is derived from a study of CD8 T cells in Susac syndrome (dated by TCRdb to between 2018 and 2021). With respect to the entire study: Whether CD8+ T cell activation and differentiation in Susac syndrome was antigen driven was tested using repertoire sequencing.

Broad study findings and their caveats: The TCR sequencing and HLA analysis was acknowledged to have included a relatively small number of individuals.

RNA was extracted using the RNeasy kit, and roughly 0.5 to 1 ug of the RNA was reverse transcribed with random hexamers. TCR beta CDR3 regions were amplified with the immunoSEQ multiplex PCR assay covering 54 Vbeta and 13 Jbeta segments. To correct PCR amplification bias, a synthetic template baseline was used for both primer optimization and computational correction. As for the authors' bioinformatics: Reads were annotated to V, D and J genes per IMGT and analyzed with immunoSEQ Analyzer, keeping only productive sequences. Clonality was calculated as one minus the Shannon entropy normalized by log2 of the number of productive unique sequences. Public and private clones were assessed among the 100 most prevalent clones of each patient and control. Susac-specific clones were defined as absent from healthy and MS cohorts, over a thousand published viral clones and other ImmuneACCESS disease sequences. TCRdb reprocessed the public reads (quality trimming at Q25 with fastp, clone calling with MiXCR) and kept in-frame beta chains. Under each unique CDR3 protein, matching rows form one entry showing the most common genes and DNA. TCRdb assigned the V and J calls; the authors' analysis was not used. This sample is represented by roughly 180,000 distinct CDR3 sequences; about 93% of them were singletons. The ten largest make up over 0.12% of the sample.

CDR1 and CDR2 are read off the germline V gene as SQVTM and ANQGSEA. The CDR3 has 13 amino acids, counting the end cysteine and phenylalanine. Only the CDR3 portion is preserved as DNA: 39 bases, with reading frame beginning at the first base. V is reduced by 5 bases and J by 7 bases, leaving a spacing of 17 bases between them. Peripheral blood CD8+ and CD4+ T cells from healthy donors, Susac syndrome patients and multiple sclerosis patients were profiled using high-throughput TCR beta sequencing. The healthy donors served as controls matched for age and sex. CD8+ TEMRA cells were enriched by FACS, while bulk CD8+ and CD4+ T cells were purified by magnetic negative isolation. Blood was collected in EDTA tubes and processed within 24 hours, with PBMCs isolated through density gradient centrifugation. PBMCs intended for TCR sequencing were frozen in liquid nitrogen and were later thawed in a 37 degrees C water bath. The sorted or isolated CD4+, CD8+ and CD8+ TEMRA cells reached a purity of at least 90%.

Sequenced material: CD4+ T cells from PBMCs. The clonotype comes from a human donor in good health. The chain is assembled from TRBV29-1 and TRBJ1-2, with a tentative D gene TRBD1 over 5 matching bases. The sequenced DNA: TGCAGCGTTCAGATTCGGAGTCAGGGTGGCTACACCTTC. The encoded protein is CSVQIRSQGGYTF.